These 5 T cell receptor beta chains were sequenced from one sample in a study of graft-versus-host responses after intestinal transplantation. Only in-frame clones appear in the TCRdb table, and some are missing; sequencing was by immunoSEQ multiplex PCR. Of more than 85,000 clones in the sample, around 95% are singletons; the top ten hold 0.4% to 0.65%. No antigens are known for them. The sequencing here drew on unstimulated CD8+ T cells sorted from spleen or lymph node cells, taken before intestinal transplant. The source is a human donor who received an intestinal transplant.

This clone was seen once. The chain is built from TRBV7-8 and TRBJ2-5, with D maybe TRBD1 (6 bases). The V gene lost 4 bases and the J gene lost 5 bases, with 14 bases spanning the gap. The CDR3 is made up of 14 amino acids. CDR1 and CDR2 from the germline V gene are SGHVS and FQNEAQ. The CDR3 DNA is TGTGCCAGCAGCTCCCGACAGGTTTGGGAGACCCAGTACTTC. Its translation is CASSSRQVWETQYF.

The rearrangement uses TRBV6-5 and TRBJ2-7; D is undetermined. V lost 0 bases, J lost 2 bases, and 8 bases lay in between. CDR1 MNHEY and CDR2 SVGAGI come from the germline V gene. This CDR3 spans 14 amino acids. CDR3 in amino acids: CASSYSMGAYEQYF. CDR3 coding DNA: TGTGCCAGCAGTTACTCGATGGGTGCCTACGAGCAGTACTTC.

The chain employs TRBV19 and TRBJ1-1; D is uncertain. There are 11 residues in the CDR3. V lost 4 bases, J lost 10 bases, and 10 bases lay in between. The germline V gene encodes CDR1 LNHDA and CDR2 SQIVND (reference sequence). The CDR3 DNA reads TGTGCCAGTAGTACTGGGGTGGGAGCTTTCTTT. Translation gives CASSTGVGAFF. The full variable domain, completed using reference TRBV19 and TRBJ1-1, is DGGITQSPKYLFRKEGQNVTLSCEQNLNHDAMYWYRQDPGQGLRLIYYSQIVNDFQKGDIAEGYSVSREKKESFPLTVTSAQKNPTAFYLCASSTGVGAFFGQGTRLTVV.

The V call is TRBV28, the J call TRBJ2-7, with D unresolved. Trimming removed 2 bases from V and 6 bases from J, with 14 bases in between. The CDR3 is made up of 14 amino acids. Looked up from germline, CDR1 is MDHEN and CDR2 is SYDVKM. The CDR3 nucleotides are TGTGCCAGCAGTTTACGGTCGGGTGGGATCGAGCAGTACTTC. Its translation: CASSLRSGGIEQYF.

The chain links TRBV30 to TRBJ2-1; 14 bases align to TRBD2. This CDR3 comprises 17 residues. Germline V gene sequence: CDR1 GTSNPN, CDR2 SVGIG (reference sequence). V dropped 5 bases and J dropped 3; count of bases not matched to a gene: 9. The CDR3: CAWGGTSGRGHYNEQFF. Written as DNA, the CDR3 is TGTGCCTGGGGGGGGACTAGCGGGAGAGGGCACTACAATGAGCAGTTCTTC.